The next 28 T cell receptor beta chains were all read from a single sample in a study of T cells in Graves' hyperthyroidism and ophthalmopathy. Template material for amplifying TCR beta CDR3 regions consisted of RNA transcripts. Using the HTBI primer set, a first-round RT-PCR was run on the TCR CDR3. From the multiplex PCR reads, TCRdb called clonotypes with MiXCR, one entry per CDR3 protein. Of about 740,000 distinct CDR3 sequences in the sample, 13% to 15% are singletons; the top ten hold roughly a tenth. Input material: blood. The receptors come from a woman in her late teens or twenties with Graves' hyperthyroidism.

In this sample, this clonotype turned up many times. The chain employs TRBV9 and TRBJ1-1; D is unclear. V lost 0 bases to trimming and J lost 5 bases, with 14 bases between them. Germline loops: CDR1 SGDLS, CDR2 YYNGEE. The CDR3 runs 15 residues. The DNA of the CDR3 is TGTGCCAGCAGCGTAGCCTCGGGGTTTGGGACTGAAGCTTTCTTT. This gives the protein CASSVASGFGTEAFF.

This chain joins TRBV7-9 and TRBJ2-5, with D possibly matching TRBD2 (6 bases). Trimming pared 1 base from V and 2 bases from J, leaving 14 bases between. This CDR3 has 16 residues. The V gene's germline CDR1 is SEHNR and CDR2 FQNEAQ (reference sequence). The CDR3 protein is CASSLVVTSRQETQYF. CDR3 DNA: TGTGCCAGCAGCTTAGTCGTGACTAGTCGGCAAGAGACCCAGTACTTC.

The V gene is TRBV30, the J gene TRBJ1-2; 8 nucleotides agree with TRBD1. V shed 0 bases, J shed 4 bases, and the junction held 7 bases outside the gene matches. Germline CDR1 GTSNPN, CDR2 SVGIG (reference sequence). CDR3 length equals 15 residues. The CDR3 nucleotides are TGTGCCTGGAGTGTACTCCGGACAGGGATCTATGGCTACACCTTC. It translates to CAWSVLRTGIYGYTF.

This clonotype was counted ten times or more. V gene TRBV2 combines with J gene TRBJ1-1; TRBD1 aligns across 7 bases. The germline V gene has CDR1 SNHLY and CDR2 FYNNEI. V trimming: 2 bases; J trimming: 4 bases; junction bases outside the gene matches: 7. CDR3 size: 15 residues. The CDR3 here is CASSESPGGVTEAFF. The DNA for the CDR3 is TGTGCCAGCAGTGAATCCCCAGGGGGGGTCACTGAAGCTTTCTTT.

This clonotype was recorded many times. The chain uses TRBV30 and TRBJ1-1; the D gene is possibly TRBD1 (5 bases). CDR3 length: 14 residues. Deletions cut 0 bases from V and 0 bases from J, with 8 bases between. Germline V lookup: CDR1 GTSNPN, CDR2 SVGIG (reference sequence). In nucleotides, the CDR3 is TGTGCCTGGAGTGTTGGGGGGATGAACACTGAAGCTTTCTTT. It specifies CAWSVGGMNTEAFF.

This clonotype showed up many times. V and J are TRBV7-3 and TRBJ2-5, with D maybe TRBD2 (6 bases). Germline CDR1 is SGHTA and CDR2 is FQGTGA. The CDR3 contains 15 residues. V gave up 5 bases and J gave up 5 bases, with 18 bases separating them. CDR3 nucleotide sequence: TGTGCCAGCAGCCAAACCGGACTATCTTCGGAGACCCAGTACTTC. This translates into CASSQTGLSSETQYF.

This clonotype was seen repeatedly, ten times or more. The chain combines TRBV5-1 with TRBJ2-6; perhaps D is TRBD1 or TRBD2 (5 bases each). In germline, CDR1 is SGHRS, CDR2 YFSETQ. The CDR3 sequence is 18 residues long. Trimming cost V 3 bases and J 0 bases, with 16 bases left between them. CDR3 DNA: TGCGCCAGCAGCTCGGGACCCCCTCATGGCTCTGGGGCCAACGTCCTGACTTTC. It yields the protein CASSSGPPHGSGANVLTF. The full variable domain, in which reference TRBV5-1 and TRBJ2-6 provide the parts outside the CDR3, is KAGVTQTPRYLIKTRGQQVTLSCSPISGHRSVSWYQQTPGQGLQFLFEYFSETQRNKGNFPGRFSGRQFSNSRSEMNVSTLELGDSALYLCASSSGPPHGSGANVLTFGAGSRLTVL.

Ten or more counts support this clonotype. The rearrangement uses TRBV7-2 and TRBJ2-3, with 7 bases fitting TRBD2. Germline trimming cut 2 bases from V and 4 bases from J; bases unmatched to any gene: 12. The CDR3 loop spans 17 amino acids. The V gene's germline CDR1 is SGHTA and CDR2 FQGNSA. The CDR3: CASSLPFERGGPDTQYF. CDR3 bases: TGTGCCAGCAGCTTACCGTTTGAGCGCGGGGGACCAGATACGCAGTATTTT.

About this clonotype: A read error may explain this, as a much larger clone is one base away. The V call is TRBV30, the J call TRBJ2-7; D is undetermined. The V end lost 3 bases, the J end lost 2 bases, and 8 bases lay between the germline ends. The CDR3 is made up of 12 amino acids. The germline V gene encodes CDR1 GTSNPN and CDR2 SVGIG (reference sequence). The CDR3 here is CAWSSDPYEQYF. The CDR3 DNA follows: TGTGCCTGGAGCTCGGACCCCTACGAGCAGTACTTC.

This clonotype has a count of ten or more. V gene TRBV6-1 combines with J gene TRBJ1-1, with a possible D match to TRBD1 (6 bases). Germline-derived CDR1 and CDR2 are MNHNS and SASEGT. The V end lost 6 bases, the J end lost 0 bases, and 17 bases lay between the germline ends. The CDR3 has 16 amino acids. The CDR3 region is CASRLLLTGMNTEAFF. CDR3 nucleotide sequence: TGTGCCAGCAGACTCCTTCTGACAGGCATGAACACTGAAGCTTTCTTT.

Many counts were recorded for this clonotype. The chain combines TRBV7-9 with TRBJ2-2; the D gene is possibly TRBD2 (5 bases). V was shortened by 3 bases and J by 0 bases, with 8 bases between the two germline ends. The CDR3 runs to 15 residues. Germline CDR1 is SEHNR and CDR2 is FQNEAQ (reference sequence). In nucleotides, the CDR3 is TGTGCCAGCAGCTTGCCCGGGACGAACACCGGGGAGCTGTTTTTT. It is translated as CASSLPGTNTGELFF.

Concerning this clonotype: A read error may be the cause here, since a much bigger clone is one base away. The rearrangement links TRBV7-2 to TRBJ2-2, with 10 bases that match TRBD2. This CDR3 is built from 16 residues. From germline, CDR1 is SGHTA and CDR2 FQGNSA. V lost 7 bases, J lost 6 bases, and 11 bases stayed unmatched. In DNA, the CDR3 is TGTGCCAGCACCCCTAGCGGGAGCCGTACCGCCGGGGAGCTGTTTTTT. It yields the protein CASTPSGSRTAGELFF.

This clonotype came up a few times. The junction does not match germline at one end; this may be a read error. This chain uses TRBV7-9 with TRBJ2-2, with D maybe TRBD2 (5 bases). CDR1 and CDR2 from the germline V gene are SEHNR and FQNEAQ (reference sequence). This CDR3 spans 15 amino acids. The CDR3 DNA reads TGTGCCAGCAGCCCTGCAAGGGAGCTTACCGGGGAACTGTTTTTT. It encodes CASSPARELTGELFF.

The chain recombines TRBV5-5 with TRBJ2-6; D remains unclear. Germline CDR1 SGHKS, CDR2 YYEKEE (reference sequence). Trimming took 2 bases from V and 1 from J, leaving 13 bases between them. The CDR3 runs to 17 residues. The CDR3 loop reads CASSFRYLISGANVLTF. The CDR3 region has the DNA TGTGCCAGCAGCTTTCGATATCTAATTTCTGGGGCCAACGTCCTGACTTTC.

The chain employs TRBV7-8 and TRBJ2-7, with no clear D. CDR3 size: 14 residues. CDR1 and CDR2 from the germline V gene are SGHVS and FQNEAQ. Deletions cut 3 bases from V and 2 bases from J, with 11 bases between. CDR3 in DNA: TGTGCCAGCAGCTTCCGGGTCCCCACCTACGAGCAGTACTTC. Encoded protein: CASSFRVPTYEQYF.

The DNA of the CDR3 is TGTGCCAGTAGTATACCTATCCTAAGCTCTGGGGCCAACGTCCTGACTTTC. It encodes CASSIPILSSGANVLTF. The gene calls are TRBV19 and TRBJ2-6; D uncertain. The CDR3 has 17 amino acids. The germline CDR1 and CDR2 sequences are LNHDA and SQIVND (reference sequence). Trimming pared 2 bases from V and 0 bases from J, leaving 11 bases between.

This clonotype has just one count. J is TRBJ2-3 and V is TRBV11-2; TRBD2 matches 12 bases. CDR3 length: 17 amino acids. After removal of 5 bases from V and 6 bases from J, the junction contained 12 bases not matched to a gene. CDR1 and CDR2 (germline): SGHAT, FQNNGV. The CDR3 protein is CASSRLLAGGVPDTQYF. Here the CDR3 DNA reads TGTGCCAGCAGCCGGCTACTAGCGGGAGGAGTGCCTGATACGCAGTATTTT. The complete variable domain, with remaining parts taken from reference TRBV11-2 and TRBJ2-3, reads EAGVAQSPRYKIIEKRQSVAFWCNPISGHATLYWYQQILGQGPKLLIQFQNNGVVDDSQLPKDRFSAERLKGVDSTLKIQPAKLEDSAVYLCASSRLLAGGVPDTQYFGPGTRLTVL.

The chain joins TRBV15 to TRBJ1-5; D is possibly TRBD1 (6 bases). CDR1 and CDR2 (germline): LNHNV, YYDKDF (reference sequence). The CDR3 spans 15 residues. Trimming took 5 bases from V and 5 from J, leaving 16 bases between them. CDR3 nucleotide sequence: TGTGCCACCAGCGGGACTGGACAGTCCTATCAGCCCCAGCATTTT. Amino acids: CATSGTGQSYQPQHF.

The table lists this clonotype with many counts. The chain joins TRBV27 to TRBJ2-3; 9 positions match TRBD2. Losses at the gene ends were 5 bases for V and 5 bases for J; bases not matched to a gene: 11. This CDR3 region has 16 residues. The germline CDR1 and CDR2 sequences are MNHEY and SMNVEV (reference sequence). CDR3 region: CASSPKGREGRDTQYF. The CDR3 DNA sequence: TGTGCCAGCAGTCCAAAAGGGCGGGAGGGACGAGATACGCAGTATTTT.

This clonotype was seen ten or more times. This chain links TRBV6-2 or TRBV6-3 with TRBJ2-1; the match to TRBD1 covers 9 bases. The length of the CDR3 is 17 residues. Trimming took 1 base from V and 0 from J; bases not matched to a gene: 4. Germline V gene lookup returns CDR1 MNHEY and CDR2 SVGEGT. Here the CDR3 reads CASSYFGTGSSYNEQFF. DNA for the CDR3: TGTGCCAGCAGTTACTTTGGGACAGGGAGCTCCTACAATGAGCAGTTCTTC.

This clonotype was picked up many times. The chain links TRBV7-2 to TRBJ2-1; D is unresolved. The length of the CDR3 is 17 residues. Trimming took 6 bases from V and 4 from J, leaving 22 bases between them. CDR1 is SGHTA, CDR2 FQGNSA, per germline. CDR3: CASSDPEADRWYNEQFF. The DNA for the CDR3 is TGTGCCAGCAGTGATCCCGAGGCGGATCGCTGGTACAATGAGCAGTTCTTC.

This clonotype was seen ten or more times. The chain has TRBV18 and TRBJ1-1; D remains ambiguous. Germline loops: CDR1 KGHSH, CDR2 LQKENI. Trimming stripped 6 bases from V and 5 bases from J, with 22 bases between. This CDR3 is built from 16 residues. In DNA form, the CDR3 reads TGTGCCAGCTCTACCACGACATTGGATGTAGGAACTGAAGCTTTCTTT. This translates into CASSTTTLDVGTEAFF.

This clonotype has ten or more counts. The CDR3 is CASSESPRGTYYGYTF. Written as DNA, the CDR3 is TGTGCCAGCAGTGAATCCCCGAGGGGTACTTACTATGGCTACACCTTC. The rearrangement uses TRBV6-1 and TRBJ1-2, with D possibly matching TRBD1 (5 bases). The CDR3 has 16 residues. CDR1 is MNHNS and CDR2 is SASEGT in the germline V gene. V lost 2 bases to trimming and J lost 3 bases, with 16 bases between them.

Regarding this clonotype: Sequence at one end of the junction differs from germline and may be a read error. The chain uses TRBV7-9 and TRBJ2-1; no clear D. Germline lookup yields CDR1 SEHNR and CDR2 FQNEAQ (reference sequence). The CDR3 sequence is 13 residues long. The CDR3 DNA follows: TGTGCCAGCAGCCCCGGGCGTTACAATGAGCGGTTCTTC. Its translation: CASSPGRYNERFF.

This clonotype has just a few counts. The chain employs TRBV7-9 and TRBJ2-1; 9 positions match TRBD2. The CDR3 runs 14 residues. Trimming removed 5 bases from V and 6 bases from J; junction bases left unmatched: 5. Germline V gene data show CDR1 as SEHNR and CDR2 as FQNEAQ (reference sequence). As DNA, the CDR3 is TGTGCCAGCAGCCTTAGCGGGAGCACCAATGAGCAGTTCTTC. Encoded protein: CASSLSGSTNEQFF.

V usage is TRBV4-1 and J usage is TRBJ1-5; weak D call: TRBD1 (6 bases). Trimming shortened V by 1 base and J by 2 bases, and 9 bases separated the two germline ends. Germline V CDR1 and CDR2: MGHRA, YSYEKL. This CDR3 spans 15 amino acids. DNA for the CDR3: TGCGCCAGCAGCCAAGTAGGGGGGGGCAATCAGCCCCAGCATTTT. It encodes CASSQVGGGNQPQHF.

This clonotype appeared many times. V gene TRBV10-3 combines with J gene TRBJ2-3, with TRBD2 identical over 11 bases. CDR3 size: 16 residues. V lost 6 bases and J lost 3; bases outside the gene matches: 8. CDR1 is ENHRY and CDR2 is SYGVKD in the germline V gene. Written as DNA, the CDR3 is TGTGCCATCAGCGAGGGAGTAGCGGGAGGGACAGATACGCAGTATTTT. Translation gives CAISEGVAGGTDTQYF.

This clonotype was counted at least ten times. This chain joins TRBV30 and TRBJ1-2; the D gene is possibly TRBD1 (6 bases). The CDR3 runs 15 residues. Per germline, CDR1 GTSNPN and CDR2 SVGIG (reference sequence). Trimming cost V 6 bases and J 4 bases, with 21 bases left between them. CDR3 in DNA: TGTGCCTGCACACCAAACGTTTACAGGGTCTATGGCTACACCTTC. Encoded protein: CACTPNVYRVYGYTF.